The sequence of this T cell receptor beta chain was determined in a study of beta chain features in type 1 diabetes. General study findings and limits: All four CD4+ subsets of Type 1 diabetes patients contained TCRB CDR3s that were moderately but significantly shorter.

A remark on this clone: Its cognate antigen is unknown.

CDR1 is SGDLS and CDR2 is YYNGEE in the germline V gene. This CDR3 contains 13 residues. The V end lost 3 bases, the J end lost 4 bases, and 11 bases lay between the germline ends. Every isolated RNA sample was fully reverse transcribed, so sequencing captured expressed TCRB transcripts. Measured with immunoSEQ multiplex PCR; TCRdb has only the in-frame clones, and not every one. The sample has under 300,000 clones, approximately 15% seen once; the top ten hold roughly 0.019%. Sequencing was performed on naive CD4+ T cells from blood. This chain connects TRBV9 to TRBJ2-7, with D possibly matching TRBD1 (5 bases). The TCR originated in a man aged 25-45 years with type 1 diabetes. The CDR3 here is CASSAPAGYEQYF. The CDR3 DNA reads TGTGCCAGCAGCGCCCCAGCAGGGTACGAGCAGTACTTC.